One T cell receptor (beta chain) is described in this entry. Its specificity is unknown. The identical CDR3 is also encoded by other nucleotide sequences in the sample. The assay was immunoSEQ multiplex PCR, and TCRdb's table has in-frame clones only and misses some. Here the sample spans roughly 2.2 million clones, roughly 92% being singletons. The sample comes from a study of shared clonotypes between healthy human individuals. Study results and limitations: Clonotypes that were shared across a few donors made up roughly 5.2% of naive CD4 clonotypes. The sampled material consisted only of blood, and tissue repertoires are likely to differ.

The length of the CDR3 is 13 residues. Germline CDR1 and CDR2: SGHRS and YFSETQ. J was trimmed by 5 bases and V by 3 bases; bases with no gene match: 5. The sequenced sample was naive CD4+ T cells from PBMCs. Subset indicated: CD45RA+ positively selected. This chain links TRBV5-1 with TRBJ2-7; 7 nucleotides agree with TRBD1. The sequence was obtained from a man younger than 35 in good health. Some clones in this sample may be carry-over from other donors' samples. CDR3 loop: CASSWGQGDEQYF. The CDR3 DNA follows: TGCGCCAGCAGCTGGGGGCAGGGGGACGAGCAGTACTTC.